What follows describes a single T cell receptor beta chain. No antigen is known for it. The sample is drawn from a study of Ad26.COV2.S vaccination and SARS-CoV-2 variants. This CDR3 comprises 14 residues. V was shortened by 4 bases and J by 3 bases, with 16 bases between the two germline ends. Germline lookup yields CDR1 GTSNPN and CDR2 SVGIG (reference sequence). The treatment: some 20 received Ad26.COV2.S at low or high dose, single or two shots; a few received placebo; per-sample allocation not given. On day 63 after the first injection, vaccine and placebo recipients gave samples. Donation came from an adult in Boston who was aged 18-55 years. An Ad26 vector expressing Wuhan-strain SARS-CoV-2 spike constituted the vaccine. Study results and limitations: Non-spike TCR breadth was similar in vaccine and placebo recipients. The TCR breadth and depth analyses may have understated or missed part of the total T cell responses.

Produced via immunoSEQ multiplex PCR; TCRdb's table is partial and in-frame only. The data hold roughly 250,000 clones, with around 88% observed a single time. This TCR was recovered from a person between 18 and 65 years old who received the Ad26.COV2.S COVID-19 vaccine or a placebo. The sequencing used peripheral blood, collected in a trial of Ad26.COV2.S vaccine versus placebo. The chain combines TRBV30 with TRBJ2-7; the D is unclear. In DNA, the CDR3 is TGTGCCTGGAATAATGGCGGCGGATTCTACGAGCAGTACTTC. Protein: CAWNNGGGFYEQYF.